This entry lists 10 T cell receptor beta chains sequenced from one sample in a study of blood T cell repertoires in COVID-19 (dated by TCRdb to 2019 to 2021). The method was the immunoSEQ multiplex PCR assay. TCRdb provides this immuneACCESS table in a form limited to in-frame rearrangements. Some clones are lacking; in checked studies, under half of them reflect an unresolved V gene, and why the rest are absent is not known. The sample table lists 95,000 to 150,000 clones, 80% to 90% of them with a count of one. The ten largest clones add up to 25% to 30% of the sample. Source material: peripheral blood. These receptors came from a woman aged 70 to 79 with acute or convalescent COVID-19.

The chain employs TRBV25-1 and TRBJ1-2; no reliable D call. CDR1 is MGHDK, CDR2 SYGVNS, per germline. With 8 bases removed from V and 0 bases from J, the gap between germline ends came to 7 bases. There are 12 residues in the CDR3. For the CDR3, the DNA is TGTGCCAGCGCACAGCCTAACTATGGCTACACCTTC. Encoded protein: CASAQPNYGYTF.

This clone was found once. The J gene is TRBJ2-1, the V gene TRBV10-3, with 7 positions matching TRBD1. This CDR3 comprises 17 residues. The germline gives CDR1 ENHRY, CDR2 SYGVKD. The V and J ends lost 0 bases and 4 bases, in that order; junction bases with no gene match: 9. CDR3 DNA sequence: TGTGCCATCAGTGAGTCGGAAATGGGACAGCCTTACAATGAGCAGTTCTTC. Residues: CAISESEMGQPYNEQFF.

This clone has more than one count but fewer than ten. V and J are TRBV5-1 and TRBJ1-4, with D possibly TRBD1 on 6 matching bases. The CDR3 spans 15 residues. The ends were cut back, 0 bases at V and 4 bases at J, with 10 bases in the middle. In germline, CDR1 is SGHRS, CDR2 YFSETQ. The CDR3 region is CASSLATQGNEKLFF. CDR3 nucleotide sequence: TGCGCCAGCAGCTTGGCCACACAGGGTAATGAAAAACTGTTTTTT.

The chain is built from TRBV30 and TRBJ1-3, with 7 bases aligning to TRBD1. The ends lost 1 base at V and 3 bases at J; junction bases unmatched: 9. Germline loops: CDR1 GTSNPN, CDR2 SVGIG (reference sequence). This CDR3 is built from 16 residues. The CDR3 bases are TGTGCCTGGAGTGACCCCACGACAGGGATTGGAAACACCATATATTTT. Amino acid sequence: CAWSDPTTGIGNTIYF.

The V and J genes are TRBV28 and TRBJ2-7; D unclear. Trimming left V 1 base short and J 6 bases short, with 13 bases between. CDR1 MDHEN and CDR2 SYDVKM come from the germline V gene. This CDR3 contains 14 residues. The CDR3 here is CASSLSIGPSEQYF. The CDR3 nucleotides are TGTGCCAGCAGTTTATCTATTGGTCCTTCCGAGCAGTACTTC.

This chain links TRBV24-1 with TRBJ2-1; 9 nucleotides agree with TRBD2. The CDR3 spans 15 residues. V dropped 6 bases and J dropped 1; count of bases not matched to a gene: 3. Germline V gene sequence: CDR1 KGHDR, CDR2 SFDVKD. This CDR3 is CATSMSGGSYNEQFF. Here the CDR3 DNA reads TGTGCCACCAGTATGAGCGGGGGGTCCTACAATGAGCAGTTCTTC.

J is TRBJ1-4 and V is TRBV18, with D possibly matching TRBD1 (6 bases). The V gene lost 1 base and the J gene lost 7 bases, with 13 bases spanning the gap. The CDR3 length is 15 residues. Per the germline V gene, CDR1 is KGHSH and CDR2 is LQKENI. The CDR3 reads CASSPRTVIAEKLFF. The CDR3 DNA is TGTGCCAGCTCACCACGGACAGTCATCGCTGAAAAACTGTTTTTT. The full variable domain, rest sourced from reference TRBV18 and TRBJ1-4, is NAGVMQNPRHLVRRRGQEARLRCSPMKGHSHVYWYRQLPEEGLKFMVYLQKENIIDESGMPKERFSAEFPKEGPSILRIQQVVRGDSAAYFCASSPRTVIAEKLFFGSGTQLSVL.

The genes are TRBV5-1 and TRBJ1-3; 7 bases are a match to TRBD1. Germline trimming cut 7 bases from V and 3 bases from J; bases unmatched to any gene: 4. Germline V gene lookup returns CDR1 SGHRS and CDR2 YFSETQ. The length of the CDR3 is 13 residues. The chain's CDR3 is CASRDRLGNTIYF. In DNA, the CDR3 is TGCGCCAGCCGGGACAGACTTGGAAACACCATATATTTT.

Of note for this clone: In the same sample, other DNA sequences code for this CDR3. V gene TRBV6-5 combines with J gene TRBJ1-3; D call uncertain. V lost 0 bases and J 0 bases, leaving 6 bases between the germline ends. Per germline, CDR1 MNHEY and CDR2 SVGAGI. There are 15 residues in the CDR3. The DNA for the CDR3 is TGTGCCAGCAGTTACTCGGGCTCCTCTGGAAACACCATATATTTT. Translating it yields CASSYSGSSGNTIYF.

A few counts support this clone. CDR3 coding DNA: TGTGCCAGCAGGGCGACAGTTCCTGGAAACACCATATATTTT. It codes for CASRATVPGNTIYF. The genes are TRBV2 and TRBJ1-3, with D possibly matching TRBD1 (5 bases). The V gene lost 6 bases and the J gene lost 2 bases, with 11 bases spanning the gap. Germline-derived CDR1 and CDR2 are SNHLY and FYNNEI. The CDR3 has 14 residues.